A single sample gave rise to the 16 T cell receptor beta chains below, sequenced in a study of blood T cell repertoires in COVID-19. Generated by immunoSEQ multiplex PCR, the TCRdb table keeps only in-frame clones and is missing some. This repertoire shows 150,000 to 200,000 clones, about 75% found once; its top ten account for roughly 28%. The material sequenced was peripheral blood. These receptors were taken from a woman in her seventies with acute or convalescent COVID-19.

This clone has a single count. This rearrangement joins TRBV5-4 to TRBJ2-7, with a weak D call TRBD2 (6 bases). CDR1 and CDR2 from the germline V gene are SGHNT and YYREEE (reference sequence). Trimming shortened V by 0 bases and J by 5 bases, and 12 bases separated the two germline ends. The CDR3 is 14 residues long. The CDR3 DNA is TGTGCCAGCAGCTTGGGACTAGTTTCCAACGAGCAGTACTTC. Its protein product is CASSLGLVSNEQYF.

A note on this clone: With a much larger clone just one base away, this may be a read error. CDR3: CASNFKTGSYEQYF. The CDR3 DNA reads as TGTGCCAGCAATTTCAAGACAGGTTCCTACGAGCAGTACTTC. V gene TRBV6-5 combines with J gene TRBJ2-7; a weak D match, TRBD1 (6 bases). Germline V gene sequence: CDR1 MNHEY, CDR2 SVGAGI. The CDR3 loop spans 14 amino acids. Trimming removed 7 bases from V and 1 base from J, with 14 bases in between.

The chain couples TRBV7-9 to TRBJ1-5; possible D gene TRBD1, 5 bases. V was clipped by 0 bases and J by 10 bases, with 7 bases between them. Germline V gene lookup returns CDR1 SEHNR and CDR2 FQNEAQ (reference sequence). The CDR3 sequence is 12 residues long. The CDR3 nucleotides read TGTGCCAGCAGCTTAGCAGGGGCCCCCCAGCATTTT. Its translation: CASSLAGAPQHF.

The chain recombines TRBV6-1 with TRBJ2-7; no firm D call. The CDR3 has 14 residues. V lost 1 base and J lost 3, with 10 bases in between. Germline lookup yields CDR1 MNHNS and CDR2 SASEGT. CDR3 amino acids: CASSEGRYGYEQYF. CDR3 coding DNA: TGTGCCAGCAGTGAAGGAAGATACGGCTACGAGCAGTACTTC.

DNA of the CDR3: TGCGCCAGCAGCCCTAGCGGGAGGGCCGAGGAGACCCAGTACTTC. Residues: CASSPSGRAEETQYF. The chain joins TRBV5-1 to TRBJ2-5; TRBD2 matches at 12 bases. The V segment lost 4 bases and the J segment 5 bases; nucleotides outside the gene matches: 6. The CDR3 length is 15 residues. Germline lookup yields CDR1 SGHRS and CDR2 YFSETQ.

The chain has TRBV19 and TRBJ2-7; 9 bases align to TRBD1. J gave up 0 bases and V 6 bases, and 9 bases lay outside the gene matches. This CDR3 has 16 amino acids. Germline values: CDR1 LNHDA, CDR2 SQIVND (reference sequence). CDR3 coding DNA: TGTGCCAGTAGGGACAGGGGAAGTATCAGCTCCTACGAGCAGTACTTC. This gives the protein CASRDRGSISSYEQYF. Full variable domain (rest looked up from reference TRBV19 and TRBJ2-7): DGGITQSPKYLFRKEGQNVTLSCEQNLNHDAMYWYRQDPGQGLRLIYYSQIVNDFQKGDIAEGYSVSREKKESFPLTVTSAQKNPTAFYLCASRDRGSISSYEQYFGPGTRLTVT.

This chain connects TRBV4-1 to TRBJ1-3, with 7 bases fitting TRBD1. J was trimmed by 1 base and V by 2 bases; bases with no gene match: 8. The CDR3 runs 17 residues. The germline gives CDR1 MGHRA, CDR2 YSYEKL. The CDR3 spells CASSQFPTGASGNTIYF. DNA for the CDR3: TGCGCCAGCAGCCAATTCCCTACAGGGGCGTCTGGAAACACCATATATTTT.

This clone turned up a few times. The rearrangement joins TRBV19 to TRBJ2-3; TRBD2 might be the D (5 bases). Germline V gene data show CDR1 as LNHDA and CDR2 as SQIVND (reference sequence). V lost 5 bases to trimming and J lost 0 bases, with 12 bases between them. This CDR3 is built from 15 residues. In DNA, the CDR3 is TGTGCCAGTAGTCAGATAGCGTTTAGCACAGATACGCAGTATTTT. This gives the protein CASSQIAFSTDTQYF.

The rearrangement joins TRBV27 to TRBJ1-5, with TRBD1 as a possible D gene (6 bases). Germline CDR1 and CDR2: MNHEY and SMNVEV (reference sequence). V was trimmed by 2 bases and J by 3 bases, leaving 17 bases between them. The CDR3 is 17 amino acids. CDR3 DNA: TGTGCCAGCAGTTTACCTCACCCGACAGGCTTCAATCAGCCCCAGCATTTT. This translates into CASSLPHPTGFNQPQHF.

The V gene is TRBV11-2, the J gene TRBJ2-1, with TRBD1 matching 8 bases. Germline values: CDR1 SGHAT, CDR2 FQNNGV. After removal of 1 base from V and 3 bases from J, the junction contained 2 bases not matched to a gene. The CDR3 is 15 residues long. The CDR3 DNA reads TGTGCCAGCAGCTTAGTACAGGGGGACTACAATGAGCAGTTCTTC. Its protein is CASSLVQGDYNEQFF.

V is TRBV11-3 and J is TRBJ2-1; 10 nucleotides agree with TRBD2. The CDR3 runs to 16 residues. V lost 3 bases, J lost 5 bases, and 7 bases stayed unmatched. The germline gives CDR1 SGHNT, CDR2 YENEEA. CDR3 residues: CASSLSIAGGDNEQFF. CDR3 sequence (DNA): TGTGCCAGCAGCTTGTCAATAGCGGGAGGTGACAATGAGCAGTTCTTC.

The CDR3 nucleotides read TGCGCCAGCAGCCAAGTACGGACACTTTCGAACACCGGGGAGCTGTTTTTT. Protein: CASSQVRTLSNTGELFF. V and J are TRBV4-1 and TRBJ2-2; D may be TRBD1 (5 bases). CDR1 and CDR2 from the germline V gene are MGHRA and YSYEKL. The length of the CDR3 is 17 residues. The V gene lost 1 base and the J gene lost 0 bases, with 12 bases spanning the gap.

V gene TRBV5-5 combines with J gene TRBJ2-2, with D uncertain. Germline CDR1 and CDR2: SGHKS and YYEKEE (reference sequence). V was clipped by 1 base and J by 3 bases, with 10 bases between them. The CDR3 runs to 15 residues. Written as DNA, the CDR3 is TGTGCCAGCAGCTTGTTCACTCAAGACACCGGGGAGCTGTTTTTT. It encodes CASSLFTQDTGELFF. The full variable domain, with the rest looked up from reference TRBV5-5 and TRBJ2-2, is DAGVTQSPTHLIKTRGQQVTLRCSPISGHKSVSWYQQVLGQGPQFIFQYYEKEERGRGNFPDRFSARQFPNYSSELNVNALLLGDSALYLCASSLFTQDTGELFFGEGSRLTVL.

The J gene is TRBJ1-5, the V gene TRBV5-8; D is ambiguous. The V gene lost 2 bases and the J gene lost 7 bases, with 13 bases spanning the gap. Looked up from germline, CDR1 is SGHTS and CDR2 is YDEGEE. This CDR3 contains 14 residues. CDR3: CASSFSRGNQPQHF. The DNA of the CDR3 is TGTGCCAGCAGCTTTAGTCGGGGAAACCAGCCCCAGCATTTT.

As concerns this clone: Other DNA variants within this sample encode the same CDR3. CDR3 nucleotides: TGTGCCAGCAGCTTAACAGGGTCAGGGGCCAACGTCCTGACTTTC. Amino acids: CASSLTGSGANVLTF. The J gene is TRBJ2-6, the V gene TRBV5-6, with TRBD1 as a possible D gene (6 bases). This CDR3 is built from 15 residues. Germline values: CDR1 SGHDT, CDR2 YYEEEE. V was clipped by 2 bases and J by 4 bases, with 10 bases between them.

CDR3 protein: CASSPTGGIGELFF. The CDR3 DNA reads as TGTGCCAGTAGTCCCACAGGGGGTATCGGGGAGCTGTTTTTT. The rearrangement joins TRBV19 to TRBJ2-2; TRBD1 agrees at 8 bases. Trimming cost V 5 bases and J 7 bases; bases outside gene matches: 6. The germline V gene encodes CDR1 LNHDA and CDR2 SQIVND (reference sequence). The CDR3 is made up of 14 amino acids.